This TCR beta chain was obtained from a study of blood T cell repertoires in COVID-19. On the study more broadly: Acute and convalescent COVID-19 samples came from the United States, Italy and Spain. From T cells, B-cell-depleted T cells, or PBMCs came the material, which was cDNA or gDNA.

Generated by immunoSEQ multiplex PCR, the TCRdb table keeps only in-frame clones and is missing some. Among roughly 70,000 clones listed, approximately 73% were seen once. This clone was seen only once. The germline V and J ends were trimmed by 4 bases and 5 bases, with 12 bases remaining between them. The germline V gene encodes CDR1 LGHNA and CDR2 YNFKEQ. The CDR3 loop spans 13 amino acids. The clonotype comes from a man aged 55 to 70 with COVID-19, enrolled during active disease. The sample was peripheral blood. This rearrangement joins TRBV4-2 to TRBJ2-7; D unresolved. CDR3 sequence: CASSPGPSNEQYF. CDR3 DNA: TGTGCCAGCAGCCCCGGTCCCTCTAACGAGCAGTACTTC.